Each of the 8 T cell receptor beta chains below was sequenced from the same sample in a study of regulatory T cells in long-lasting Graves disease. With iRepertoire HTBI primers and Arm-PCR of CDR3 regions, TCR beta libraries were built. TCRdb used MiXCR to reprocess the multiplex PCR reads, holding one entry per CDR3 protein. The table shows under 800,000 distinct CDR3 sequences, with approximately 15% occurring only once. As to time point: newly diagnosed GD, antithyroid drugs for less than 3 months. Following extraction of RNA from PBMCs, that RNA was used to make the TCR library. Another study also made use of these data, one on T cells in Graves' hyperthyroidism and ophthalmopathy.

The specimen was peripheral blood mononuclear cells (PBMCs), collected at new diagnosis, from a patient treated with antithyroid drugs. These receptors were obtained from a woman aged 25 to 39 with Graves disease.

A few counts support this clonotype. The rearrangement links TRBV9 to TRBJ1-2, with a possible D match to TRBD1 (5 bases). V lost 4 bases, J lost 4 bases, and 11 bases lay in between. The CDR3 sequence is 13 residues long. Germline-derived CDR1 and CDR2 are SGDLS and YYNGEE. In DNA, the CDR3 is TGTGCCAGCAGCTCAGAGGGGACCTATGGCTACACCTTC. It translates to CASSSEGTYGYTF.

In this sample, this clonotype turned up many times. The chain is built from TRBV2 and TRBJ2-3, with D possibly matching TRBD2 (6 bases). The germline V gene encodes CDR1 SNHLY and CDR2 FYNNEI. The germline V and J ends were trimmed by 9 bases and 2 bases, with 15 bases remaining between them. This CDR3 is 14 amino acids long. CDR3 in amino acids: CASLDGGFTDTQYF. The CDR3 nucleotides read TGTGCCAGTCTCGACGGAGGGTTCACAGATACGCAGTATTTT. The full variable domain, its missing parts supplied by reference TRBV2 and TRBJ2-3, is EPEVTQTPSHQVTQMGQEVILRCVPISNHLYFYWYRQILGQKVEFLVSFYNNEISEKSEIFDDQFSVERPDGSNFTLKIRSTKLEDSAMYFCASLDGGFTDTQYFGPGTRLTVL.

Many counts were recorded for this clonotype. The V call is TRBV28, the J call TRBJ1-1; D is uncertain. Trimming pared 8 bases from V and 0 bases from J, leaving 13 bases between. CDR3 length: 14 residues. CDR1 and CDR2 from the germline V gene are MDHEN and SYDVKM. The CDR3 reads CASDGGVMNTEAFF. The CDR3 DNA is TGTGCCAGCGATGGTGGGGTAATGAACACTGAAGCTTTCTTT.

This clonotype was counted only a few times. The J gene is TRBJ2-2, the V gene TRBV27, with a possible D match to TRBD2 (6 bases). Germline CDR1 reads MNHEY; CDR2 reads SMNVEV (reference sequence). The CDR3 runs 16 residues. Trimming took off 7 bases at V and 4 bases at J, with 19 bases between the two ends. The CDR3 DNA is TGTGCCAGCAAGAAGTGGGAGGTCACATCCACCGGGGAGCTGTTTTTT. Amino acid sequence: CASKKWEVTSTGELFF.

This clonotype has a handful of counts. This may stem from a read error, because a much larger clone lies one nucleotide away. The genes are TRBV7-8 and TRBJ1-1; tentative D call: TRBD1 (5 bases). The germline V gene encodes CDR1 SGHVS and CDR2 FQNEAQ. The CDR3 has 13 amino acids. The CDR3 spells CASQRQQNTEALF. As DNA, the CDR3 is TGTGCCAGCCAACGACAGCAGAACACTGAAGCTCTCTTT.

CDR3 sequence (DNA): TGCAGCGGCCGGGACGGTATTGGAAAACTGTTTTTT. It translates to CSGRDGIGKLFF. The rearrangement joins TRBV29-1 to TRBJ1-4; D might be TRBD1 (5 bases). CDR1 SQVTM and CDR2 ANQGSEA come from the germline V gene. Trimming cost V 7 bases and J 10 bases, with 16 bases left between them. The CDR3 covers 12 residues.

The table lists this clonotype with many counts. J is TRBJ1-4 and V is TRBV2; tentative D call: TRBD1 (5 bases). The CDR3 contains 14 residues. The germline V gene has CDR1 SNHLY and CDR2 FYNNEI. Trimming cost V 7 bases and J 7 bases, with 16 bases left between them. CDR3 in amino acids: CASTRAGDIEKLFF. Here the CDR3 DNA reads TGTGCCAGCACCCGCGCGGGGGATATTGAAAAACTGTTTTTT.

Of note for this clonotype: This may be a read error, as it is one base from a much larger clone. The chain employs TRBV30 and TRBJ1-1, with no clear D. Germline CDR1 reads GTSNPN; CDR2 reads SVGIG (reference sequence). The CDR3 contains 15 residues. V shed 3 bases and J shed 1 base, with 15 bases lying between them. CDR3 coding DNA: TGTGCCTGGAGACCCCTAGGGAGGGAGAACACTGAAGCTTTCTTT. This translates into CAWRPLGRENTEAFF.